These T cell receptor beta chains were read from a single sample in a study of blood T cell repertoires in COVID-19. The data were produced by immunoSEQ multiplex PCR, yet TCRdb's version contains in-frame clones alone and is incomplete. The data hold about 150,000 clones, with roughly 80% observed a single time. Source material: peripheral blood. Source of these receptors: a man in his 60s with acute or convalescent COVID-19. Both conserved end residues are part of each CDR3. Size tells how often a clone was seen (once, few, many) or the class of an expanded clone, and some rows leave it out.

j_call	v_call	clone_size	cdr3_aa
TRBJ1-1	TRBV28	once	CASSLSSQAFF
TRBJ2-3	TRBV5-5	.	CASSVPAGGITDTQYF
TRBJ1-2	TRBV7-9	once	CASSLEYTGGGYTF
TRBJ2-2	TRBV7-2	once	CASSLGTRQTGELFF
TRBJ1-4	TRBV29-1	once	CSVGKTGGYNEKLFF
TRBJ2-3	TRBV6-5	.	CATRGGGTDTQYF
TRBJ1-2	TRBV11-3	.	CASSLPRGGINYGYTF
TRBJ2-3	TRBV19	once	CASSINRVDTQYF
TRBJ2-5	TRBV10-3	.	CAISSRGETQYF
TRBJ1-1	TRBV9	.	CASSVQLANTEAFF
TRBJ1-6	TRBV5-5	.	CASSLADKNSPLHF
TRBJ1-2	TRBV24-1	few	CATSDLHHLSYGYTF
TRBJ2-3	TRBV5-1	.	CASSLPRREGRPDTQYF
TRBJ2-5	TRBV28	few	CASRVSPQETQYF
TRBJ1-5	TRBV6-1	.	CASSEKAGSNQPQHF
TRBJ2-5	TRBV5-1	.	CASSDRGETQYF
TRBJ2-2	TRBV7-2	.	CASSLARGRTGELFF
TRBJ1-5	TRBV19	.	CASKGDRGNQPQHF
TRBJ2-1	TRBV27	.	CASSWPGGNEQFF
TRBJ1-4	TRBV19	few	CASSSSHRGHDEKLFF
TRBJ1-2	TRBV21-1	.	CASSKARGRGFYGYTF
TRBJ2-6	TRBV19	.	CASSIGQGSSSGANVLTF
TRBJ2-1	TRBV9	few	CASSASGRAPSEQFF
TRBJ2-4	TRBV18	.	CASSPNGQIAKNIQYF
TRBJ1-1	TRBV4-2	.	CASSQGLEGAAEAFF
TRBJ1-1	TRBV23-1	few	CASSQRQGANTEAFF
TRBJ1-2	TRBV13	few	CASSSTTGYGYTF
TRBJ1-5	TRBV2	.	CASRRRTGGINQPQHF
TRBJ2-7	TRBV13	.	CASSPGLAGGPEQYF
TRBJ2-1	TRBV29-1	.	CSVDSGGSYNEQFF
TRBJ1-1	TRBV7-9	.	CASSSETGYAFF
TRBJ2-4	TRBV19	few	CASSIFWQGIVAKNIQYF
TRBJ2-1	TRBV13	.	CASSLRTSGRASNEQFF
TRBJ1-2	TRBV7-9	.	CASSSGTGGGSNGYTF
TRBJ1-2	TRBV9	.	CASSVTVSNYGYTF
TRBJ2-5	TRBV10-3	.	CASTSGSGAWGETQYF
TRBJ1-5	TRBV2	.	CASRDRVGQPQHF
TRBJ2-6	TRBV11-2	.	CASTLRLAGGSGANVLTF
TRBJ2-7	TRBV7-3	.	CASSLGQRGPDSYEQYF
TRBJ2-7	TRBV28	.	CASSPRDRVVYEQYF
TRBJ1-2	TRBV12-3/TRBV12-4	.	CASSLGAGDGYTF
TRBJ1-3	TRBV4-1	.	CASSPSWGGQAVGTIYF
TRBJ2-1	TRBV20-1	.	CSASSGGSLNEQFF
TRBJ1-1	TRBV5-1	once	CASSLIDRSTEAFF
TRBJ1-6	TRBV19	few	CASSTRTGAGSPLHF
TRBJ2-1	TRBV10-3	.	CAISPRDLEQFF
TRBJ1-1	TRBV7-9	.	CASSYLETEAFF
TRBJ2-4	TRBV5-1	.	CASSSRWGVAKNIQYF
TRBJ1-1	TRBV20-1	.	CSAGAGAGAFF